A single sample gave rise to the 25 T cell receptor beta chains below, sequenced in a study of beta chain features in type 1 diabetes. Expressed TCRB transcripts were sequenced because the entire RNA isolate underwent reverse transcription. Libraries were prepared by immunoSEQ multiplex PCR; TCRdb keeps only in-frame clonotypes and omits some of them. The table shows about 150,000 clones, with 8.5% to 12% occurring only once. The sequenced material came from naive CD4+ T cells from blood. These TCRs come from a man between 18 and 29 years old in good health.

This clone was counted only a few times. The chain has TRBV4-2 and TRBJ2-7; D gene ambiguous. This CDR3 has 13 amino acids. Between the trimmed V and J ends, which lost 0 bases and 2 bases, there was a span of 5 bases. Germline CDR1 LGHNA, CDR2 YNFKEQ. The CDR3 reads CASSQDVTYEQYF. The CDR3 DNA follows: TGTGCCAGCAGCCAAGATGTTACCTACGAGCAGTACTTC.

The chain uses TRBV12-5 and TRBJ2-3; 10 nucleotides align to TRBD1. V shed 4 bases, J shed 6 bases, and the junction held 10 bases outside the gene matches. This CDR3 has 16 amino acids. Germline V lookup: CDR1 LGHNT, CDR2 FRNRAP. CDR3 amino acids: CASGSPGQGSQDTQYF. DNA for the CDR3: TGTGCTAGTGGTTCCCCGGGACAGGGGTCACAGGATACGCAGTATTTT.

The chain has TRBV6-5 and TRBJ2-7, with TRBD2 identical over 11 bases. Trimming removed 4 bases from V and 3 bases from J; junction bases left unmatched: 2. The CDR3 has 14 residues. Germline-derived CDR1 and CDR2 are MNHEY and SVGAGI. As DNA, the CDR3 is TGTGCCAGCAGTTTTGGGACTAGCGGCTACGAGCAGTACTTC. Amino acid sequence: CASSFGTSGYEQYF.

The chain couples TRBV18 to TRBJ1-2; possible D gene TRBD1, 6 bases. V lost 6 bases and J 0 bases, leaving 11 bases between the germline ends. The CDR3 extends over 14 amino acids. CDR1 is KGHSH and CDR2 is LQKENI in the germline V gene. CDR3 region: CASSPGTSNYGYTF. The DNA of the CDR3 is TGTGCCAGCTCCCCAGGGACATCTAACTATGGCTACACCTTC.

On this clone itself: Its ends do not fully match the called genes, so a read error is possible. The rearrangement links TRBV29-1 to TRBJ1-1, with a weak D call TRBD1 (6 bases). Per the germline V gene, CDR1 is SQVTM and CDR2 is ANQGSEA. CDR3 length: 10 amino acids. DNA for the CDR3: TGCAGCGCAGGGGACACCGAAGCTTTCTTT. Translating it yields CSAGDTEAFF.

Details on this clone: The junction shows a germline mismatch at one end, possibly a read error. The rearrangement joins TRBV7-2 to TRBJ2-3; maybe TRBD2 (5 bases). There are 15 residues in the CDR3. Germline V gives CDR1 SGHTA, CDR2 FQGNSA. The DNA of the CDR3 is TGTGCCAGCAGCTTAACCCTACTAGACACAGTTACGCAGTATTTT. This gives the protein CASSLTLLDTVTQYF.

In its sample, this clone was seen a few times. This chain joins TRBV29-1 and TRBJ2-7; D may be TRBD1 (5 bases). The ends were cut back, 1 base at V and 2 bases at J, with 21 bases in the middle. This CDR3 has 17 amino acids. Germline V lookup: CDR1 SQVTM, CDR2 ANQGSEA. The CDR3 loop reads CSVEVKVVFGQTYEQYF. The CDR3, as DNA: TGCAGCGTTGAAGTAAAGGTGGTTTTTGGACAAACCTACGAGCAGTACTTC.

This chain connects TRBV25-1 to TRBJ1-5; tentative D call: TRBD1 (5 bases). The germline gives CDR1 MGHDK, CDR2 SYGVNS. The CDR3 has 15 amino acids. Trimming pared 6 bases from V and 0 bases from J, leaving 12 bases between. The CDR3 spells CASSPGGNSNQPQHF. In DNA form, the CDR3 reads TGTGCCAGCAGCCCGGGGGGGAATAGCAATCAGCCCCAGCATTTT.

This clone has a handful of counts. V gene TRBV6-6 combines with J gene TRBJ1-5, with 9 bases that match TRBD1. Germline assignment: CDR1 MNHNY and CDR2 SVGAGI (reference sequence). V shed 6 bases, J shed 5 bases, and the junction held 8 bases outside the gene matches. The CDR3 consists of 15 residues. The CDR3 DNA reads TGTGCCAGCAGCGGCTGGGACAGGGAAGATCAGCCCCAGCATTTT. This sequence encodes CASSGWDREDQPQHF.

This clone was seen a handful of times. The gene calls are TRBV14 and TRBJ2-1; TRBD1 aligns across 8 bases. CDR1 is SGHDN and CDR2 is FVKESK in the germline V gene. The CDR3 runs to 15 residues. V was pared by 6 bases and J by 2 bases, with 6 bases of the junction left unmatched. DNA for the CDR3: TGTGCCAGCAGGCCTACAGGGGGTCCCTACAATGAGCAGTTCTTC. Its translation is CASRPTGGPYNEQFF.

The chain combines TRBV6-6 with TRBJ2-3; a possible D gene is TRBD2 (6 bases). The CDR3 runs to 15 residues. Germline lookup yields CDR1 MNHNY and CDR2 SVGAGI (reference sequence). With 6 bases removed from V and 5 bases from J, the gap between germline ends came to 18 bases. DNA for the CDR3: TGTGCCAGCAGCCCCTCGGGGCGGGGAGTAGATACGCAGTATTTT. Its protein is CASSPSGRGVDTQYF.

The table lists this clone with many counts. This chain links TRBV7-9 with TRBJ2-5; D is possibly TRBD2 (6 bases). This CDR3 has 13 residues. Trimming took off 1 base at V and 4 bases at J, with 7 bases between the two ends. CDR1 SEHNR and CDR2 FQNEAQ come from the germline V gene (reference sequence). For the CDR3, the DNA is TGTGCCAGCAGCTTAGTCGGGGGAGAGACCCAGTACTTC. This gives the protein CASSLVGGETQYF.

V usage is TRBV7-3 and J usage is TRBJ2-1; TRBD2 might be the D (6 bases). Per the germline V gene, CDR1 is SGHTA and CDR2 is FQGTGA. The CDR3 totals 13 residues. Trimming pared 2 bases from V and 10 bases from J, leaving 12 bases between. In DNA form, the CDR3 reads TGTGCCAGCAGCTTATTCTCTAGCGTCGAGCAGTTCTTC. Translation: CASSLFSSVEQFF. Complete variable domain (other parts from reference TRBV7-3 and TRBJ2-1): GAGVSQTPSNKVTEKGKYVELRCDPISGHTALYWYRQSLGQGPEFLIYFQGTGAADDSGLPNDRFFAVRPEGSVSTLKIQRTERGDSAVYLCASSLFSSVEQFFGPGTRLTVL.

In its sample, this clone was seen a few times. CDR3 amino acids: CASTSGGGQPQHF. CDR3 bases: TGTGCCAGCACGTCAGGGGGCGGGCAGCCCCAGCATTTT. This chain connects TRBV2 to TRBJ1-5, with 8 bases aligning to TRBD1. V shed 7 bases, J shed 7 bases, and the junction held 6 bases outside the gene matches. Germline V lookup: CDR1 SNHLY, CDR2 FYNNEI. The CDR3 has 13 residues.

The rearrangement links TRBV28 to TRBJ1-6; D remains ambiguous. The CDR3 has 14 residues. V dropped 1 base and J dropped 7 bases, with 8 bases sitting between them. CDR1 and CDR2 from the germline V gene are MDHEN and SYDVKM. CDR3 sequence (DNA): TGTGCCAGCAGTTTATCACAGAGAAATTCACCCCTCCACTTT. It encodes CASSLSQRNSPLHF.

This clone was seen a handful of times. One end of the junction is discordant with germline, which a read error may explain. This chain connects TRBV7-2 to TRBJ2-5; unclear D gene. Germline CDR1 is SGHTA and CDR2 is FQGNSA. This CDR3 has 12 residues. CDR3 amino acids: CASSPYQEAQYF. The CDR3 DNA sequence: TGTGCCAGCAGCCCGTACCAAGAGGCCCAGTACTTC.

Only a few counts were recorded for this clone. The chain joins TRBV11-2 to TRBJ2-2, with 9 bases fitting TRBD1. Trimming at V came to 4 bases and at J to 3 bases, leaving 3 bases not matched to a gene. Germline values: CDR1 SGHAT, CDR2 FQNNGV. CDR3 length: 15 residues. The CDR3 DNA sequence: TGTGCCAGCAGCTGGGGGACAGGGTACACCGGGGAGCTGTTTTTT. Amino acid sequence: CASSWGTGYTGELFF.

About this clone itself: The sample holds other DNA sequences that translate to the same CDR3. This sequence joins TRBV20-1 and TRBJ1-6; maybe TRBD1 (6 bases). The CDR3 covers 11 residues. The germline V gene has CDR1 DFQATT and CDR2 SNEGSKA (reference sequence). The V gene lost 7 bases and the J gene lost 7 bases, with 8 bases spanning the gap. In DNA, the CDR3 is TGCAGTGTAACAGGGAATTCACCCCTCCACTTT. Its translation: CSVTGNSPLHF.

This clone has only a few counts. The chain recombines TRBV30 with TRBJ2-7; perhaps TRBD1 as D (6 bases). This CDR3 spans 14 amino acids. Trimming shortened V by 6 bases and J by 3 bases, and 18 bases separated the two germline ends. Germline-derived CDR1 and CDR2 are GTSNPN and SVGIG (reference sequence). The CDR3 region has the DNA TGTGCCTGTCAGGCGGCAGGGGCAAACTACGAGCAGTACTTC. It translates to CACQAAGANYEQYF.

This clone was recorded a few times. The chain uses TRBV5-1 and TRBJ2-3; D is perhaps TRBD2 (6 bases). The germline CDR1 and CDR2 sequences are SGHRS and YFSETQ. V was clipped by 2 bases and J by 2 bases, with 12 bases between them. The CDR3 is made up of 15 amino acids. The CDR3 DNA is TGCGCCAGCAGCTTACCGGGACTTCACACAGATACGCAGTATTTT. Its translation is CASSLPGLHTDTQYF.

The chain recombines TRBV27 with TRBJ1-5; 8 bases align to TRBD1. The germline gives CDR1 MNHEY, CDR2 SMNVEV (reference sequence). The ends lost 6 bases at V and 2 bases at J; junction bases unmatched: 6. The CDR3 has 15 residues. The CDR3 is CASRVRGLGNQPQHF. The CDR3 DNA follows: TGTGCCAGCAGGGTCAGGGGGCTGGGCAATCAGCCCCAGCATTTT.

This chain joins TRBV4-3 and TRBJ2-1, with TRBD2 matching over 9 bases. Germline V gene data show CDR1 as LGHNA and CDR2 as YSLEER. The CDR3 runs to 17 residues. Unmatched junction bases numbered 7, after V lost 4 bases and J lost 0 bases. The CDR3 DNA sequence: TGCGCCAGCAGCCGCGGGGGGGGAGGGGCCTCCTACAATGAGCAGTTCTTC. Translating it yields CASSRGGGGASYNEQFF.

The J gene is TRBJ2-3, the V gene TRBV9, with 7 bases fitting TRBD1. This CDR3 contains 15 residues. Germline-derived CDR1 and CDR2 are SGDLS and YYNGEE. With V trimmed by 1 base and J by 2 bases, 4 bases remained unmatched. The DNA of the CDR3 is TGTGCCAGCAGCGTACGACAGGGCTACACAGATACGCAGTATTTT. Translation gives CASSVRQGYTDTQYF.

The sample holds a few counts of this clone. The chain uses TRBV5-5 and TRBJ1-1; D unclear. This CDR3 is 13 amino acids long. Germline assignment: CDR1 SGHKS and CDR2 YYEKEE (reference sequence). Trimming took off 2 bases at V and 6 bases at J, with 11 bases between the two ends. CDR3 sequence: CASSFAAVAEAFF. The CDR3 DNA is TGTGCCAGCAGCTTCGCAGCGGTAGCTGAAGCTTTCTTT.

This clone was recorded a few times. The genes are TRBV28 and TRBJ1-3, with D hard to call. Germline values: CDR1 MDHEN, CDR2 SYDVKM. Between the trimmed V and J ends, which lost 4 bases and 3 bases, there was a span of 7 bases. CDR3 length: 13 residues. The CDR3 loop is CASSWLDGNTIYF. The CDR3 nucleotides read TGTGCCAGCAGTTGGTTAGATGGAAACACCATATATTTT.